This is a list of T cell receptor beta chains from one sample in a study of blood T cell repertoires in COVID-19. Method: immunoSEQ multiplex PCR; TCRdb's copy keeps in-frame clones and lacks some. This sample has some 300,000 clones, with 75% to 90% found just once. Sample: peripheral blood. The receptors were gathered from a woman in her seventies with COVID-19, enrolled during active disease. The CDR3 runs from the conserved cysteine through the conserved F or W. A D gene is named only where the DNA matches it firmly. Clone sizes are given selectively: once, few, many, or a class where the clone is expanded.

size	V	D	J	CDR3	DNA
-	TRBV27	TRBD1	TRBJ2-7	CASSLEDRGSYEQYF	TGTGCCAGCAGTTTAGAGGACAGGGGCTCCTACGAGCAGTACTTC
-	TRBV4-1	-	TRBJ2-5	CASSQYSSAGLQETQYF	TGCGCCAGCAGCCAATATTCTAGCGCGGGACTTCAAGAGACCCAGTACTTC
few	TRBV3-1/TRBV3-2	-	TRBJ2-2	CASSARGNTGELFF	TGTGCCAGCAGCGCCCGGGGGAACACCGGGGAGCTGTTTTTT
-	TRBV5-1	-	TRBJ1-2	CASSLAGGNYGYTF	TGCGCCAGCAGCTTGGCCGGGGGAAACTATGGCTACACCTTC
-	TRBV7-6	-	TRBJ2-6	CASAAGLGANVLTF	TGTGCCAGCGCGGCCGGATTGGGGGCCAACGTCCTGACTTTC
-	TRBV2	TRBD2	TRBJ2-2	CAWASGVRGELFF	TGTGCCTGGGCTAGCGGGGTCCGGGGGGAGCTGTTTTTT
-	TRBV3-1/TRBV3-2	-	TRBJ1-1	CASSLRDSYTEAFF	TGTGCCAGCAGCCTCCGAGACAGTTACACTGAAGCTTTCTTT
-	TRBV2	TRBD1	TRBJ1-5	CASSEGTGDQPQHF	TGTGCCAGCAGTGAAGGGACAGGGGATCAGCCCCAGCATTTT
-	TRBV7-9	-	TRBJ2-7	CASRYSGSLPYEQYF	TGTGCCAGCAGATATTCGGGGTCGTTGCCCTACGAGCAGTACTTC
-	TRBV11-2	-	TRBJ1-1	CASSLWAPMNTEAFF	TGTGCCAGCAGCTTGTGGGCCCCCATGAACACTGAAGCTTTCTTT
-	TRBV6-5	TRBD1	TRBJ1-6	CASSSGQGGSPLHF	TGTGCCAGCAGTTCGGGACAGGGCGGTTCACCCCTCCACTTT
-	TRBV28	-	TRBJ1-1	CASTIGSVNTEAFF	TGTGCCAGCACCATCGGGAGTGTGAACACTGAAGCTTTCTTT
-	TRBV27	TRBD2	TRBJ2-1	CASSYLGPGGVPGEQFF	TGTGCCAGCAGTTACCTCGGGCCGGGGGGGGTCCCCGGTGAGCAGTTCTTC
-	TRBV6-5	-	TRBJ2-7	CASRDSGEQYF	TGTGCCAGCCGGGACTCCGGCGAGCAGTACTTC
-	TRBV30	-	TRBJ1-1	CAWNRQLEAFF	TGTGCCTGGAATCGACAGCTTGAAGCTTTCTTT
once	TRBV9	-	TRBJ1-6	CASSGGGNSPLHF	TGTGCCAGCAGCGGGGGAGGAAATTCACCCCTCCACTTT
-	TRBV13	-	TRBJ2-3	CASSLGPAAQILRDTQYF	TGTGCCAGCAGCTTAGGCCCCGCCGCACAGATCCTAAGGGATACGCAGTATTTT
-	TRBV5-8	-	TRBJ2-6	CASSLAFVSGANVLTF	TGTGCCAGCAGCTTGGCTTTCGTCTCTGGGGCCAACGTCCTGACTTTC
-	TRBV2	TRBD2	TRBJ2-1	CASIAPTSAYNEQFF	TGTGCCAGCATTGCTCCGACTAGCGCTTACAATGAGCAGTTCTTC
-	TRBV4-2	-	TRBJ1-1	CASSQVSEGPEAFF	TGTGCCAGCAGCCAAGTATCTGAGGGCCCTGAAGCTTTCTTT
once	TRBV11-2	TRBD1	TRBJ2-2	CASSQGTVNTGELFF	TGTGCCAGCAGCCAAGGGACAGTGAACACCGGGGAGCTGTTTTTT
once	TRBV30	-	TRBJ2-3	CAWGRRMSTDTQYF	TGTGCCTGGGGACGGAGAATGAGCACAGATACGCAGTATTTT
-	TRBV11-2	-	TRBJ1-3	CASSLGHSSGNTIYF	TGTGCCAGCAGCCTGGGACACTCCTCAGGAAACACCATATATTTT
-	TRBV9	-	TRBJ1-2	CASSVGGDYGYTF	TGTGCCAGCAGCGTAGGCGGGGACTATGGCTACACCTTC
-	TRBV24-1	-	TRBJ2-2	CATSDLTRGNTGELFF	TGTGCCACCAGTGATTTAACCAGGGGGAACACCGGGGAGCTGTTTTTT
-	TRBV6-5	-	TRBJ2-3	CASRGDTDTQYF	TGTGCCAGCAGGGGCGACACAGATACGCAGTATTTT
-	TRBV6-5	-	TRBJ1-5	CASRTGNQPQHF	TGTGCCAGCAGGACGGGGAATCAGCCCCAGCATTTT
-	TRBV5-4	-	TRBJ2-1	CASSPLGSYNEQFF	TGTGCCAGCAGCCCCCTAGGCTCCTACAATGAGCAGTTCTTC
-	TRBV29-1	TRBD1	TRBJ1-1	CSARQGNTEAFF	TGCAGCGCAAGACAGGGAAACACTGAAGCTTTCTTT
-	TRBV30	-	TRBJ2-3	CAWSVGATADTQYF	TGTGCCTGGAGTGTAGGGGCGACGGCAGATACGCAGTATTTT
-	TRBV7-8	TRBD1	TRBJ1-6	CASIRDRDGSPLHF	TGTGCCAGCATCCGGGACAGGGATGGTTCACCCCTCCACTTT
-	TRBV7-3	-	TRBJ1-1	CASRPTAGAEAFF	TGTGCCAGCAGGCCGACCGCGGGAGCTGAAGCTTTCTTT
-	TRBV23-1	-	TRBJ1-3	CASSLSGLSGNTIYF	TGCGCCAGCAGTCTTTCGGGACTCTCTGGAAACACCATATATTTT
-	TRBV9	-	TRBJ2-1	CASSVDYRASYNEQFF	TGTGCCAGCAGCGTAGACTACAGGGCTTCCTACAATGAGCAGTTCTTC
-	TRBV4-3	-	TRBJ2-2	CASSQKSWTSRPTGELFF	TGCGCCAGCAGCCAAAAAAGTTGGACTTCGCGACCCACCGGGGAGCTGTTTTTT
-	TRBV7-2	-	TRBJ2-1	CASSLARWDEQFF	TGTGCCAGCAGCTTAGCGAGGTGGGATGAGCAGTTCTTC
-	TRBV18	TRBD1	TRBJ2-1	CASSPNWKGAKDNEQFF	TGTGCCAGCTCACCAAATTGGAAGGGGGCGAAGGACAATGAGCAGTTCTTC
-	TRBV19	TRBD2	TRBJ2-3	CASSFQTSGGPSTDTQYF	TGTGCCAGTAGTTTCCAGACTAGCGGGGGCCCAAGCACAGATACGCAGTATTTT
-	TRBV30	-	TRBJ1-6	CAWAGGGFSSPLHF	TGTGCCTGGGCGGGCGGAGGTTTTAGTTCACCCCTCCACTTT
-	TRBV19	-	TRBJ2-2	CASSISGVGELFF	TGTGCCAGTAGTATCTCAGGGGTCGGGGAGCTGTTTTTT
once	TRBV27	-	TRBJ1-1	CASSLWGGEAFF	TGTGCCAGCAGTTTATGGGGAGGTGAAGCTTTCTTT
-	TRBV7-2	TRBD1	TRBJ1-2	CASSSTGGKLNGYTF	TGTGCCAGCAGCTCAACAGGGGGAAAACTGAATGGCTACACCTTC
-	TRBV19	TRBD1	TRBJ1-1	CASSNSLTGAEAFF	TGTGCCAGTAGTAACTCCCTTACAGGGGCTGAAGCTTTCTTT
few	TRBV24-1	-	TRBJ2-7	CATSDRLYPYEQYF	TGTGCCACCAGTGACCGACTATATCCCTACGAGCAGTACTTC
-	TRBV6-6	TRBD2	TRBJ2-3	CASNKLAGGLTDTQYF	TGTGCCAGCAATAAACTAGCGGGGGGATTAACAGATACGCAGTATTTT
-	TRBV6-5	-	TRBJ2-3	CASLLLPGKQYF	TGTGCCAGCCTACTATTACCCGGGAAGCAGTATTTT